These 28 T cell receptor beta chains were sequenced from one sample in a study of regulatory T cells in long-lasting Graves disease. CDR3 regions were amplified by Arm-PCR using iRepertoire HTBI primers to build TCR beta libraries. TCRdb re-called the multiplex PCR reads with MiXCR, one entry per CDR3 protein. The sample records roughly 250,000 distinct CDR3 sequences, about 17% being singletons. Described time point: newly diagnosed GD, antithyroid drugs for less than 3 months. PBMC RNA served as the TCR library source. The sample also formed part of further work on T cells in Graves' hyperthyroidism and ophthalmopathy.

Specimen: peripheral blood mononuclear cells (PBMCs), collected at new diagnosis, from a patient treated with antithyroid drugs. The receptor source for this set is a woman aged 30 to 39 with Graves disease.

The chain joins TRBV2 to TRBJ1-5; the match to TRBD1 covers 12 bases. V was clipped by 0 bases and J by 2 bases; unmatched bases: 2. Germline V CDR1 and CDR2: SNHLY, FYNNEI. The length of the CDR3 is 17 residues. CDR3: CASSEAGTGGGNQPQHF. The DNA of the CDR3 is TGTGCCAGCAGTGAAGCGGGGACAGGGGGCGGCAATCAGCCCCAGCATTTT.

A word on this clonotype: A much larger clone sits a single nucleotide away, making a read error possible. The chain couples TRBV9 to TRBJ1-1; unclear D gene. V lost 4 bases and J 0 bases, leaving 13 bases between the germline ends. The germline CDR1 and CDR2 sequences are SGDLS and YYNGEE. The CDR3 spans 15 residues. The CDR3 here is CASSPWASMNTEAFF. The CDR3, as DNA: TGTGCCAGCAGCCCTTGGGCAAGCATGAACACTGAAGCTTTCTTT.

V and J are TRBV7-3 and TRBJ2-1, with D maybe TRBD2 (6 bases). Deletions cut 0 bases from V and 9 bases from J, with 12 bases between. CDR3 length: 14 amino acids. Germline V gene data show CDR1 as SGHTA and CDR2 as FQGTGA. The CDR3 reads CASSLTLGGGEQFF. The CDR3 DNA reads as TGTGCCAGCAGCTTAACCCTGGGGGGTGGTGAGCAGTTCTTC.

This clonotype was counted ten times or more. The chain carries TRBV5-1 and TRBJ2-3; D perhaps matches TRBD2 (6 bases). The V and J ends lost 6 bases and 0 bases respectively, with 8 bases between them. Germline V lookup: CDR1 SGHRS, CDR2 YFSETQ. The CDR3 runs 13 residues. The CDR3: CASTGESTDTQYF. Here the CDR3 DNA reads TGCGCCAGCACGGGGGAAAGCACAGATACGCAGTATTTT.

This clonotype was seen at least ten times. The CDR3 region is CASSFRRQGFTGYTF. In nucleotides, the CDR3 is TGTGCCAGCAGTTTCCGCAGACAGGGGTTTACTGGCTACACCTTC. This sequence joins TRBV12-3 or TRBV12-4 and TRBJ1-2; 8 bases are a match to TRBD1. The ends lost 3 bases at V and 7 bases at J; junction bases unmatched: 10. The CDR3 has 15 amino acids.

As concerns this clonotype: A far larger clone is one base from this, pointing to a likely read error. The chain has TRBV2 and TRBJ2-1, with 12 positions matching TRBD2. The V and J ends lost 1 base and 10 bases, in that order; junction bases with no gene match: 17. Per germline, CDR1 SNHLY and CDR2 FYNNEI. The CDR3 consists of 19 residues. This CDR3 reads CASSEGPAALAGGTHEQFF. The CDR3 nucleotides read TGTGCCAGCAGTGAAGGCCCTGCTGCGCTAGCGGGGGGGACCCACGAGCAGTTCTTC.

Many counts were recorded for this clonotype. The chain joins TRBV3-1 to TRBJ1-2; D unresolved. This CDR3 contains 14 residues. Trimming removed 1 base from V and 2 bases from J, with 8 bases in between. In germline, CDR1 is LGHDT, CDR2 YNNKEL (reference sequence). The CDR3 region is CASSQAAANYGYTF. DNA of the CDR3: TGTGCCAGCAGCCAAGCGGCCGCGAACTATGGCTACACCTTC.

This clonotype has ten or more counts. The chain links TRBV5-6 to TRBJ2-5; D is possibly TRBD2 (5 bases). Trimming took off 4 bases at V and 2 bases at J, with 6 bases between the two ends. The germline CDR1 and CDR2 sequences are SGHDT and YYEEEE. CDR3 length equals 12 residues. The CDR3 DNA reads TGTGCCAGCAGCCGGGGACAAGAGACCCAGTACTTC. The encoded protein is CASSRGQETQYF. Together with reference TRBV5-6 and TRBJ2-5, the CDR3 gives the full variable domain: DAGVTQSPTHLIKTRGQQVTLRCSPKSGHDTVSWYQQALGQGPQFIFQYYEEEERQRGNFPDRFSGHQFPNYSSELNVNALLLGDSALYLCASSRGQETQYFGPGTRLLVL.

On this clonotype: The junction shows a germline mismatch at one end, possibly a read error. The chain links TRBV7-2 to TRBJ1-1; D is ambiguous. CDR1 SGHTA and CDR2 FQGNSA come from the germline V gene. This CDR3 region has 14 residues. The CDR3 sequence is CASTLARTGSEAFF. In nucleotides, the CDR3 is TGTGCCAGCACCTTAGCTCGGACGGGGAGCGAAGCTTTCTTT.

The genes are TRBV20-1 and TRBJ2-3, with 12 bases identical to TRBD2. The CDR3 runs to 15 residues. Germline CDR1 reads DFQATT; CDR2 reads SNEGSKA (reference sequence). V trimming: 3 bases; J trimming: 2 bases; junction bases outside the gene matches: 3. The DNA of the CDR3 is TGCAGTGCTAGCCGGACTAGCGGGGACACAGATACGCAGTATTTT. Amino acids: CSASRTSGDTDTQYF.

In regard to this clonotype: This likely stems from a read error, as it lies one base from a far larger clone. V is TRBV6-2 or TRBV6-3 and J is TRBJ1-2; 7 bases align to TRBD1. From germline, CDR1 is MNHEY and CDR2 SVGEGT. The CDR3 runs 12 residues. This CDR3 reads CASSPGQYGCTF. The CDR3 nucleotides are TGTGCCAGCAGTCCGGGACAGTATGGCTGCACCTTC.

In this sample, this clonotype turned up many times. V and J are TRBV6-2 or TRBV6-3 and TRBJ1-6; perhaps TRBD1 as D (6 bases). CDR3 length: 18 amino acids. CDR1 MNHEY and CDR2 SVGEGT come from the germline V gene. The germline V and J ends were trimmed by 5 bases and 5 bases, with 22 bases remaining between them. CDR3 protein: CASSARQDRWGHNSPLHF. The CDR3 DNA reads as TGTGCCAGCAGTGCAAGACAGGACCGATGGGGTCATAATTCACCCCTCCACTTT.

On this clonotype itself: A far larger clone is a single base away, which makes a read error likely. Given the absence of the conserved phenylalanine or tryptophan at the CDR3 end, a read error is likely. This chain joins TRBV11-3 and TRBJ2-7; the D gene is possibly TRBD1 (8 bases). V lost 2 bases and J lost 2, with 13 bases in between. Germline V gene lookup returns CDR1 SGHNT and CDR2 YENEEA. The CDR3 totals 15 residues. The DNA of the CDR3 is TGTGCCAGCAGCTTAAACAGGGGGGGAACCTACGAGCAGTACTTA. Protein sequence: CASSLNRGGTYEQYL.

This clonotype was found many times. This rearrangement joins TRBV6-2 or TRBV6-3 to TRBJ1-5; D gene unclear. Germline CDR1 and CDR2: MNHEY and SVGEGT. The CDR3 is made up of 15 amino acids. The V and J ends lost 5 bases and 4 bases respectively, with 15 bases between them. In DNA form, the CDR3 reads TGTGCCAGCAGTGAACTTACAGTGATAAATCAGCCCCAGCATTTT. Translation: CASSELTVINQPQHF.

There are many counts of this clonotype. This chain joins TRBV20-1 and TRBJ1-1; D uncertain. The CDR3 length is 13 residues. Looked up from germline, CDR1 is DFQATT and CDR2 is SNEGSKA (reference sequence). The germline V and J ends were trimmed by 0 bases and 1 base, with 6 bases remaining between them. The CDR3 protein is CSARDLGNTEAFF. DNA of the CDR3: TGCAGTGCTAGAGATCTGGGGAACACTGAAGCTTTCTTT.

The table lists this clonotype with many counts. The CDR3 sequence: CASSRMGTQYF. In DNA form, the CDR3 reads TGTGCCAGCAGCCGGATGGGGACCCAGTACTTC. The chain recombines TRBV11-2 with TRBJ2-5; D ambiguous. CDR1 and CDR2 from the germline V gene are SGHAT and FQNNGV. The CDR3 loop spans 11 amino acids. Trimming removed 5 bases at V and 7 bases at J, with 8 bases between. Supplemented by reference TRBV11-2 and TRBJ2-5, the full variable domain reads EAGVAQSPRYKIIEKRQSVAFWCNPISGHATLYWYQQILGQGPKLLIQFQNNGVVDDSQLPKDRFSAERLKGVDSTLKIQPAKLEDSAVYLCASSRMGTQYFGPGTRLLVL.

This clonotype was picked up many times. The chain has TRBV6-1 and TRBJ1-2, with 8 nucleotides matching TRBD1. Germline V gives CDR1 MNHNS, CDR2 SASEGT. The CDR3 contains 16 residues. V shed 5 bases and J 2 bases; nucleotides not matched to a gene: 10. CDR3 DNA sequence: TGTGCCAGCAGTCGAACCCCTGGACAGGGAAACTATGGCTACACCTTC. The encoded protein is CASSRTPGQGNYGYTF.

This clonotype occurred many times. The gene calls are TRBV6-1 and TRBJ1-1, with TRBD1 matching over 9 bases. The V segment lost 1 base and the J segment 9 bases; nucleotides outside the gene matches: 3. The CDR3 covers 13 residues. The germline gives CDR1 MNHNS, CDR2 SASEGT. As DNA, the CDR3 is TGTGCCAGCAGTGAAGGAGGGACAGGGAAAGCTTTCTTT. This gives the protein CASSEGGTGKAFF.

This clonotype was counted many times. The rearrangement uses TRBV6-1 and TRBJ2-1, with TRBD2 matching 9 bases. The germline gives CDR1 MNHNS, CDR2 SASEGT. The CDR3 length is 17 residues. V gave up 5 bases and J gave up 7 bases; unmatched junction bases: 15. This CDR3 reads CASSQRFSGGPRNEQFF. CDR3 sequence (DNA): TGTGCCAGCAGTCAACGCTTTAGCGGGGGCCCCCGGAATGAGCAGTTCTTC.

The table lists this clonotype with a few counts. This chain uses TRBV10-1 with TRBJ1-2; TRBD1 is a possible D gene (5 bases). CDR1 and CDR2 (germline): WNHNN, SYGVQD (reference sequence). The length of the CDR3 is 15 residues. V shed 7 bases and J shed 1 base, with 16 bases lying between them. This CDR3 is CASTGTPGHNYGYTF. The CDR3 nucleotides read TGCGCCAGCACCGGGACGCCCGGCCATAACTATGGCTACACCTTC.

The CDR3 DNA reads TGTGCCAGCAGGTCTTGCAGGGGTCTTAACTATGGCTACACCTTC. Encoded protein: CASRSCRGLNYGYTF. The V and J genes are TRBV11-2 and TRBJ1-2; D may be TRBD1 (6 bases). This CDR3 region has 15 residues. V lost 6 bases, J lost 1 base, and 15 bases lay in between. Germline loops: CDR1 SGHAT, CDR2 FQNNGV. The variable domain in full, with the rest retrieved from reference TRBV11-2 and TRBJ1-2, is EAGVAQSPRYKIIEKRQSVAFWCNPISGHATLYWYQQILGQGPKLLIQFQNNGVVDDSQLPKDRFSAERLKGVDSTLKIQPAKLEDSAVYLCASRSCRGLNYGYTFGSGTRLTVV.

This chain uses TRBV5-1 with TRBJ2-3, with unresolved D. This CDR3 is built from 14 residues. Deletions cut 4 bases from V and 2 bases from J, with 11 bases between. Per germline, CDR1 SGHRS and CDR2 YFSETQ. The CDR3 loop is CASSPQKNTDTQYF. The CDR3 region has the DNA TGCGCCAGCAGCCCGCAAAAAAACACAGATACGCAGTATTTT.

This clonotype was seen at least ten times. DNA for the CDR3: TGTGCCAGCAGCTGGGGACGGACGAACACCGGGGAGCTGTTTTTT. Residues: CASSWGRTNTGELFF. The rearrangement uses TRBV5-4 and TRBJ2-2; D may correspond to TRBD1 or TRBD2 (5 bases each). The ends were cut back, 3 bases at V and 0 bases at J, with 9 bases in the middle. The CDR3 spans 15 residues. The V gene's germline CDR1 is SGHNT and CDR2 YYREEE (reference sequence).

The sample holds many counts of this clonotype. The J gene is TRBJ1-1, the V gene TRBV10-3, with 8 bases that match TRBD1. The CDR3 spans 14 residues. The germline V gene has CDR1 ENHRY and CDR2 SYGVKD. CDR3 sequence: CATLGDRGMTEAFF. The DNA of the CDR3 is TGTGCTACTCTGGGCGACAGGGGTATGACTGAAGCTTTCTTT.

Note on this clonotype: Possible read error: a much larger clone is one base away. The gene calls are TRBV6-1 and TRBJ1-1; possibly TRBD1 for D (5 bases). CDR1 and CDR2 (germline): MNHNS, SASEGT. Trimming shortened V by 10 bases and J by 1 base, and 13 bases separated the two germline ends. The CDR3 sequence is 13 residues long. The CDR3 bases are TGTGCCACCAGGGAAGAGGGGAACACTGAAGCTTTCTTT. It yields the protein CATREEGNTEAFF.

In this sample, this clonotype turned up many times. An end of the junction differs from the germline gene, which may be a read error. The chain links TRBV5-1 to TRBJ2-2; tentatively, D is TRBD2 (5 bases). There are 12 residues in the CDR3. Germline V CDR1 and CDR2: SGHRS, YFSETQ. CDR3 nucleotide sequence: TGTGCCAGCAGCGGAGAAACCGGGGAGCTGTTTTTT. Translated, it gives CASSGETGELFF.

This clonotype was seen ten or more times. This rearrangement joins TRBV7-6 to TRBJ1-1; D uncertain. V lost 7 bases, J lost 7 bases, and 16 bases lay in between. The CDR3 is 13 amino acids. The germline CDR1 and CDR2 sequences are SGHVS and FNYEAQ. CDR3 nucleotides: TGTGCCAGCACCCAACCGGGGAGTTTTGAAGCTTTCTTT. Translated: CASTQPGSFEAFF.

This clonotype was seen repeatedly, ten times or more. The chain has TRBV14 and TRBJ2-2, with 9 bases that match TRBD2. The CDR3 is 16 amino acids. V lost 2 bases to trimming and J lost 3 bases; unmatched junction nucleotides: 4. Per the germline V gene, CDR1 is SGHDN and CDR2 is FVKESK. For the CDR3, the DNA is TGTGCCAGCAGCCAACTGACTAGCGGATACACCGGGGAGCTGTTTTTT. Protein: CASSQLTSGYTGELFF.